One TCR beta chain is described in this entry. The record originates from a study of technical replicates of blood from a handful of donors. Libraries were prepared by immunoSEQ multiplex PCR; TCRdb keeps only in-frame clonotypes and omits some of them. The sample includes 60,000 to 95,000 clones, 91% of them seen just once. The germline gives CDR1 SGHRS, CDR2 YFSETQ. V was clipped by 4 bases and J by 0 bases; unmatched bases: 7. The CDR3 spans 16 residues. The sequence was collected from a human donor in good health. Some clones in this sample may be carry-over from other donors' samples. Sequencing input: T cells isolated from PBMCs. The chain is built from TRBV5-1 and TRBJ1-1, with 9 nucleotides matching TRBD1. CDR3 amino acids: CASSNGQGTMNTEAFF. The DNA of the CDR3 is TGCGCCAGCAGCAATGGACAGGGGACTATGAACACTGAAGCTTTCTTT.